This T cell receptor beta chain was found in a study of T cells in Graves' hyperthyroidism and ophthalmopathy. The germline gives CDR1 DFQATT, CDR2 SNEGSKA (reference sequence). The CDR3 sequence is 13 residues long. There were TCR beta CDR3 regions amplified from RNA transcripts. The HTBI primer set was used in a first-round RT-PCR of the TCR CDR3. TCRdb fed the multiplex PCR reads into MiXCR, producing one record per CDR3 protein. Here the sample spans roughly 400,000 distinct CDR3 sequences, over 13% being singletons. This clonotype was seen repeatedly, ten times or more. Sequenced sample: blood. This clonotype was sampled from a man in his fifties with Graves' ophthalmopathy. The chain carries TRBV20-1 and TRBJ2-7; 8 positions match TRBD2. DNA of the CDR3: TGCAGCGCCAATCGAGCGGGAGTTCTCGAGCAGTACTTC. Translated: CSANRAGVLEQYF.